This T cell receptor beta chain originates from a study of CD8+ T cells in alopecia areata. Study-wide context: A 6-month period off drug followed tofacitinib, which lasted 6 to 18 months. Study-wide points: Association of baseline CD8+ expansion with response is uncertain owing to one nonresponder. Especially in alopecia totalis/universalis, lesional scalp showed greater clonality than normal scalp did. Treatment with tofacitinib significantly lowered scalp clonality and reduced expanded CD8+ clones among the top 100.

A word on this clone: Its antigen is unidentified.

The sequencing template was cDNA reverse transcribed from extracted RNA. TCRdb's table, derived via immunoSEQ multiplex PCR, lists solely in-frame clones and lacks some. The sample consists of fewer than 110,000 clones, over 80% of them appearing once. V was pared by 3 bases and J by 10 bases, with 16 bases between. The CDR3 covers 15 residues. From germline, CDR1 is MGHRA and CDR2 YSYEKL. Treatment here: oral pan-JAK inhibitor, 5-10 mg twice daily. The sample in question was CD8+ T cells sorted from blood, obtained at week 24, from a patient treated with tofacitinib. V usage is TRBV4-1 and J usage is TRBJ1-6; D is uncertain. This clonotype originated in a human donor with alopecia areata. CDR3 sequence (DNA): TGCGCCAGCAGCCACTCTGCAGGAGTGGAGTCACCCCTCCACTTT. This sequence encodes CASSHSAGVESPLHF.